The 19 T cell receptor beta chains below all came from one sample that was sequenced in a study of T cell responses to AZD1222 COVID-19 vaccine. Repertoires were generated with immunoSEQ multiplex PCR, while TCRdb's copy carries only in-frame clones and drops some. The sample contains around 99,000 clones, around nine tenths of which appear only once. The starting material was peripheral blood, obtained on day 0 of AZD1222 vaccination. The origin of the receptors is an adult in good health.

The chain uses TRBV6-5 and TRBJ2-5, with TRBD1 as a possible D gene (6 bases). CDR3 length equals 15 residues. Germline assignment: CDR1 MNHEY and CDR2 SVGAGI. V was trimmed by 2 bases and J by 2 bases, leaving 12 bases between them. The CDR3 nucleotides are TGTGCCAGCAGTTACCAGGGGTCGGAGCAAGAGACCCAGTACTTC. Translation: CASSYQGSEQETQYF.

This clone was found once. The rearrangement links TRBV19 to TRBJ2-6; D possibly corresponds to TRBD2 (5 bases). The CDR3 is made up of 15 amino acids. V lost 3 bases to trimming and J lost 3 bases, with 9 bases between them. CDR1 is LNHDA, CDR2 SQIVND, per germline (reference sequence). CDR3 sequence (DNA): TGTGCCAGTAGTATCACGGGAAGTGGGGCCAACGTCCTGACTTTC. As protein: CASSITGSGANVLTF.

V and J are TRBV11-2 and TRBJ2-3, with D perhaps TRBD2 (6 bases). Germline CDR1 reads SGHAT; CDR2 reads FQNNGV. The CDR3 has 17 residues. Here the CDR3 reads CATGASGREISTDTQYF. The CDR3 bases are TGTGCAACGGGAGCGTCAGGACGGGAAATAAGCACAGATACGCAGTATTTT.

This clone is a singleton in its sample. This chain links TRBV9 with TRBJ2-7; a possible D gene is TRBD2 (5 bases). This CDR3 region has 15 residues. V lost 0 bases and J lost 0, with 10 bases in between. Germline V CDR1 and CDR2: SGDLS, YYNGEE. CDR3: CASSVESGRSYEQYV. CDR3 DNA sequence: TGTGCCAGCAGCGTAGAAAGCGGTCGCTCCTACGAGCAGTACGTC.

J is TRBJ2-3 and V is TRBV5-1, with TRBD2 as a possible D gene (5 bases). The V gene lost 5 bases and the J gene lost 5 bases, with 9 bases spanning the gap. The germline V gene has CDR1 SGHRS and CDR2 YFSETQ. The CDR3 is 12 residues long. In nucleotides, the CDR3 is TGCGCCAGCAGTCTCGGGGAAGATACGCAGTATTTT. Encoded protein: CASSLGEDTQYF.

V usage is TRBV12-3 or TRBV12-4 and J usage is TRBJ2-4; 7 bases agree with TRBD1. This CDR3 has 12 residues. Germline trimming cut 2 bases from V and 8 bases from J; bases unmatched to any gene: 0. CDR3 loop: CASSLQGDIQYF. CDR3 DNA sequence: TGTGCCAGCAGTTTACAGGGGGACATTCAGTACTTC.

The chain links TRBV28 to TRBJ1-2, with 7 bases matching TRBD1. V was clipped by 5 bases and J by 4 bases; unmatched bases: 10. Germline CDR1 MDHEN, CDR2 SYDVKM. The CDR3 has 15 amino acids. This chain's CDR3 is CASSPPGTASYGYTF. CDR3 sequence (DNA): TGTGCCAGCAGTCCACCAGGGACAGCCTCCTATGGCTACACCTTC.

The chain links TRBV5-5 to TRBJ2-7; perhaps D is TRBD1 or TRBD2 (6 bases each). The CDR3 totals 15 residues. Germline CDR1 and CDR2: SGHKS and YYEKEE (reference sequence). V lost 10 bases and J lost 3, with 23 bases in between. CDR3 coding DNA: TGTGCCGGCACGGGGGCCTCCATAGACTACTACGAGCAGTACGTC. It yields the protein CAGTGASIDYYEQYV.

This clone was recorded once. This chain's CDR3 is CASSMTGRAGNTIYF. For the CDR3, the DNA is TGTGCCAGTAGTATGACTGGCAGGGCTGGAAACACCATATATTTT. The chain uses TRBV19 and TRBJ1-3, with D maybe TRBD1 (5 bases). Germline V gene sequence: CDR1 LNHDA, CDR2 SQIVND (reference sequence). V lost 3 bases to trimming and J lost 2 bases, with 11 bases between them. The CDR3 consists of 15 residues.

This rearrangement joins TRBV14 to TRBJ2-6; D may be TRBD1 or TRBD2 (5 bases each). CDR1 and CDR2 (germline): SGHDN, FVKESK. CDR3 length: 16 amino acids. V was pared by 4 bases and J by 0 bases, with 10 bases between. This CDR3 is CASSLGRLSGANVLTF. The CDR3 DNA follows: TGTGCCAGCAGCCTGGGACGCCTCTCTGGGGCCAACGTCCTGACTTTC.

In DNA form, the CDR3 reads TGTGCCAGCAGCCACAGGAAGGGAACGGACTATGGCTACACCTTC. This translates into CASSHRKGTDYGYTF. The chain recombines TRBV5-4 with TRBJ1-2; D might be TRBD1 (5 bases). The V end lost 4 bases, the J end lost 3 bases, and 16 bases lay between the germline ends. This CDR3 is built from 15 residues. Looked up from germline, CDR1 is SGHNT and CDR2 is YYREEE (reference sequence). The variable domain in full, with the rest retrieved from reference TRBV5-4 and TRBJ1-2, is ETGVTQSPTHLIKTRGQQVTLRCSSQSGHNTVSWYQQALGQGPQFIFQYYREEENGRGNFPPRFSGLQFPNYSSELNVNALELDDSALYLCASSHRKGTDYGYTFGSGTRLTVV.

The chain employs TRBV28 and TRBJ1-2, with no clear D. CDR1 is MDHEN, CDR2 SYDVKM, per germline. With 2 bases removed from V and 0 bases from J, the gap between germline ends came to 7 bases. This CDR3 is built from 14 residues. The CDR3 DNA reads TGTGCCAGCAGTTTAGGGCGGACTAACTATGGCTACACCTTC. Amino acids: CASSLGRTNYGYTF.

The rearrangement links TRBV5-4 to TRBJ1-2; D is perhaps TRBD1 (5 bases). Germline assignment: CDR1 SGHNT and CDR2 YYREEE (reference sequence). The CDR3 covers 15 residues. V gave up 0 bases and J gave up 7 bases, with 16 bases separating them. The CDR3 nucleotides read TGTGCCAGCAGCTTGGCGGGGCCCAGGAGCGGTGGCTACACCTTC. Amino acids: CASSLAGPRSGGYTF.

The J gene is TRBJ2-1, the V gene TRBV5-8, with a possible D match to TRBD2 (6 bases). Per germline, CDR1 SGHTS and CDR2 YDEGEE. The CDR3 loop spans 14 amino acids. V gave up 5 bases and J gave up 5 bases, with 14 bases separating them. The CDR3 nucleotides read TGTGCCAGCAGATCGGGACTCGTCGACAATGAGCAGTTCTTC. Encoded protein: CASRSGLVDNEQFF.

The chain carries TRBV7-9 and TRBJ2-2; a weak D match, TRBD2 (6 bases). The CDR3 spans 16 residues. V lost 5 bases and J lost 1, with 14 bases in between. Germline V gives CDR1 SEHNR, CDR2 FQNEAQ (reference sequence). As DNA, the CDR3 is TGTGCCAGCAGCGAGGCCGGGAGAAGGAACACCGGGGAGCTGTTTTTT. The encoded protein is CASSEAGRRNTGELFF. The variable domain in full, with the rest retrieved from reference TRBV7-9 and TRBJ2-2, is DTGVSQNPRHKITKRGQNVTFRCDPISEHNRLYWYRQTLGQGPEFLTYFQNEAQLEKSRLLSDRFSAERPKGSFSTLEIQRTEQGDSAMYLCASSEAGRRNTGELFFGEGSRLTVL.

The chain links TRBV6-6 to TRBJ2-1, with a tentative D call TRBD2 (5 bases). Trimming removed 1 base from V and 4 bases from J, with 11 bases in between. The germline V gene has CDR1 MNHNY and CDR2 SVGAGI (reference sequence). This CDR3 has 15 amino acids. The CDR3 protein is CASSYLGPGYNEQFF. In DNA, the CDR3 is TGTGCCAGCAGTTACTTGGGCCCGGGGTACAATGAGCAGTTCTTC.

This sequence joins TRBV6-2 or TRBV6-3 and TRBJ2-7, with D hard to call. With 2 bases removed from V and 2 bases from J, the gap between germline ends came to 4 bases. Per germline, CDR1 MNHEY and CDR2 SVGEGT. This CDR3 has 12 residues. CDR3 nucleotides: TGTGCCAGCAGTTACGATACCTACGAGCAGTACTTC. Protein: CASSYDTYEQYF.

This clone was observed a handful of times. The CDR3 sequence: CATSRDPGGKLFF. CDR3 DNA sequence: TGTGCCACGTCCCGGGACCCCGGGGGAAAACTGTTTTTT. This chain connects TRBV19 to TRBJ1-4, with D perhaps TRBD1 (5 bases). The germline CDR1 and CDR2 sequences are LNHDA and SQIVND (reference sequence). This CDR3 region has 13 residues. Trimming pared 10 bases from V and 10 bases from J, leaving 19 bases between.

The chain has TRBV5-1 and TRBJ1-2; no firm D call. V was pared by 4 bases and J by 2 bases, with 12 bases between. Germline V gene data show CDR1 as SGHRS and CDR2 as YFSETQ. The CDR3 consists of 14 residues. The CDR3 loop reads CASSPEAGNYGYTF. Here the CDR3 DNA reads TGCGCCAGCAGCCCGGAAGCGGGGAACTATGGCTACACCTTC.